These 2 T cell receptor beta chains share one sample of origin, sequenced in a study of shared clonotypes between healthy human individuals. Assay used: immunoSEQ multiplex PCR; TCRdb lists only in-frame clones, some missing. The sample yields 1.6 million or so clones, approximately 98.5% seen once. Sequencing was carried out using naive CD4+ T cells sorted from blood. The subset is: CD45RA+ positively selected. All receptors come from a man younger than 45 in good health.

A word on this clone: Other nucleotide sequences from this sample produce the same CDR3. V is TRBV28 and J is TRBJ2-7, with unresolved D. The V gene's germline CDR1 is MDHEN and CDR2 SYDVKM. The CDR3 is 12 amino acids. V lost 4 bases to trimming and J lost 1 base, with 5 bases between them. This chain's CDR3 is CASSSLSYEQYF. In DNA form, the CDR3 reads TGTGCCAGCAGTTCCCTTTCCTACGAGCAGTACTTC.

V is TRBV30 and J is TRBJ2-7, with unresolved D. The CDR3 consists of 12 residues. V gave up 5 bases and J gave up 0 bases, with 8 bases separating them. Germline assignment: CDR1 GTSNPN and CDR2 SVGIG (reference sequence). CDR3 protein: CAWRTSSYEQYF. The CDR3, as DNA: TGTGCCTGGCGAACGAGCTCCTACGAGCAGTACTTC.